This is a list of T cell receptor beta chains from one sample in a study of immune characteristics of hereditary and idiopathic chronic pancreatitis. Libraries were prepared by immunoSEQ multiplex PCR; TCRdb keeps only in-frame clonotypes and omits some of them. This table holds roughly 13,000 clones, roughly 70% found once. Specimen: pancreas tissue with hereditary chronic pancreatitis. The receptors stem from a human donor with chronic pancreatitis. Both conserved end residues are part of each CDR3. D genes are given only for firm matches. Clone size is given for some rows only: seen once, a few or many times, or a class if the clone is expanded.

d_call j_call v_call cdr3_length clone_size cdr3_nt cdr3_aa
. TRBJ1-2 TRBV2 10 . TGTGCCAGCAGTTGGACAGCCTACACCTTC CASSWTAYTF
TRBD1 TRBJ1-2 TRBV28 13 . TGTGCCAGCAGGACAGGGGGCTACTCCGGCTACACCTTC CASRTGGYSGYTF
. TRBJ1-5 TRBV2 16 . TGTGCCAGCAGTGAAGCCGCGGGGTATAGCAATCAGCCCCAGCATTTT CASSEAAGYSNQPQHF
. TRBJ1-3 TRBV27 15 . TGTGCCAGCAGTCCCTGGGGGCTGGGGGGAAACACCATATATTTT CASSPWGLGGNTIYF
. TRBJ2-5 TRBV7-9 12 few TGTGCCAGCAGCTTAGTAGGAGAGACCCAGTACTTC CASSLVGETQYF
TRBD1 TRBJ2-2 TRBV24-1 15 . TGTGCCACAAGTCGGGGACAGGGTGGCACCGGGGAGCTGTTTTTT CATSRGQGGTGELFF
. TRBJ2-6 TRBV6-1 13 . TGTGCCAGCGAGGGCGCTGGGGCCAACGTCCTGACTTTC CASEGAGANVLTF
. TRBJ1-1 TRBV6-5 14 once TGTGCCAGCAACCCTGGACTCCTGAACACTGAAGCTTTCTTT CASNPGLLNTEAFF
. TRBJ2-2 TRBV4-2 15 . TGTGCCAGCAGCCAAGTATACGAGAACACCGGGGAGCTGTTTTTT CASSQVYENTGELFF
. TRBJ1-5 TRBV9 15 . TGTGCCAGCAGCGAATCAAGCAGTGGCAATCAGCCCCAGCATTTT CASSESSSGNQPQHF
TRBD1 TRBJ1-6 TRBV6-5 14 . TGTGCCAGCAGTCCGGGACAGGGGAATTCACCCCTCCACTTT CASSPGQGNSPLHF
. TRBJ2-1 TRBV28 14 . TGTGCCAGCAGTTTAGGGCCAGGTCCGGGAGTTCAGTTCTTC CASSLGPGPGVQFF
. TRBJ2-3 TRBV27 15 . TGTGCCAGCAGTTTTTTAGGGCTAGCTACAGATACGCAGTATTTT CASSFLGLATDTQYF
TRBD2 TRBJ2-7 TRBV10-3 13 . TGTGCCATCAGTGAGTTGCGGGAGGGTGAGCAGTACTTC CAISELREGEQYF
. TRBJ2-7 TRBV7-8 23 . TGTGCCAGCAGCCCAGGTGGGCTAACGACCCTACCGGTGAGTTTGGACTCGCTCCACGAGCAGTACTTC CASSPGGLTTLPVSLDSLHEQYF
TRBD2 TRBJ2-1 TRBV29-1 14 . TGCAGCGTCGCCGGGACTAGCGGGAGGAATGAGCAGTTCTTC CSVAGTSGRNEQFF
. TRBJ2-1 TRBV5-1 15 . TGCGCCAGCAGCGAGCGGGCGAGCTCCTACAATGAGCAGTTCTTC CASSERASSYNEQFF
TRBD2 TRBJ2-7 TRBV5-5 14 . TGTGCCAGCAGCATTGGGACTAGCGGCTACGAGCAGTACTTC CASSIGTSGYEQYF
. TRBJ2-5 TRBV3-1/TRBV3-2 15 . TGTGCCAGCAGCCAAGCCTGGGGGGCGGGAGAGACCCAGTACTTC CASSQAWGAGETQYF
TRBD1 TRBJ2-2 TRBV7-9 17 . TGTGCCAGCAGCGCACCCGGCAGGGGGCAGGACACCGGGGAGCTGTTTTTT CASSAPGRGQDTGELFF
. TRBJ2-7 TRBV19 15 . TGTGCCAGTAGTGGAGGTGGCGGACGAAACTACGAGCAGTACTTC CASSGGGGRNYEQYF
. TRBJ1-1 TRBV21-1 11 . TGTGCCAGCAGCAAAGAGGGTGAAGCTTTCTTT CASSKEGEAFF
. TRBJ1-5 TRBV30 16 large TGTGCCTGGCGCCCATACCCAGGGAACGTAGATCAGCCCCAGCATTTT CAWRPYPGNVDQPQHF
. TRBJ1-6 TRBV28 15 . TGTGCCAGCAGTTTACTACAGGGCAATAATTCACCCCTCCACTTT CASSLLQGNNSPLHF